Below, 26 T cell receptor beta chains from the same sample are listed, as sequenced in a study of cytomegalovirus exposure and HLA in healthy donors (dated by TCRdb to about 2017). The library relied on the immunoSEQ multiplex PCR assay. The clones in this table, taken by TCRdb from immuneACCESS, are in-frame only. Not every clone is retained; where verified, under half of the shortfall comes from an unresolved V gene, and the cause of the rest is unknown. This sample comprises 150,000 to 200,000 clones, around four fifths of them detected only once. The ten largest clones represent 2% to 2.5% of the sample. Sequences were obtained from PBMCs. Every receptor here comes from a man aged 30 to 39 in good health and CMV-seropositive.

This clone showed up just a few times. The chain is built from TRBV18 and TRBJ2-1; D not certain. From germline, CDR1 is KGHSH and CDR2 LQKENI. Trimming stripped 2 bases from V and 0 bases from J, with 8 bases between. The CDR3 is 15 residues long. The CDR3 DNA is TGTGCCAGCTCACCAGATTCTAGCTCCTACAATGAGCAGTTCTTC. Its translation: CASSPDSSSYNEQFF.

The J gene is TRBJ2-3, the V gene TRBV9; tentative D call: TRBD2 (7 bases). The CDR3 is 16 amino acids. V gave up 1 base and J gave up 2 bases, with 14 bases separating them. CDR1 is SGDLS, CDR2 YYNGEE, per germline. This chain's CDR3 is CASSVRGGDDTDTQYF. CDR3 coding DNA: TGTGCCAGCAGCGTAAGGGGGGGGGATGACACAGATACGCAGTATTTT.

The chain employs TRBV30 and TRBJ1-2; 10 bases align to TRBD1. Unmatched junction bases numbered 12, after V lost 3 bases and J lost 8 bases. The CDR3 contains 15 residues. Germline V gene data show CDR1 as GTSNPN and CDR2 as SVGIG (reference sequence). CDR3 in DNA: TGTGCCTGGAGCCCCCTGGACAGGGGGACGAGGGGCTACACCTTC. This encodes CAWSPLDRGTRGYTF.

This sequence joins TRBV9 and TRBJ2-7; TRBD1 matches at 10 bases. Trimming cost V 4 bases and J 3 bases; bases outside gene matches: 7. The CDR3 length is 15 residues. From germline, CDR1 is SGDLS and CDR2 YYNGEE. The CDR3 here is CASSPRQGADYEQYF. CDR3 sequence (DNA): TGTGCCAGCAGCCCAAGACAGGGGGCCGACTACGAGCAGTACTTC.

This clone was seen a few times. As DNA, the CDR3 is TGCGCCAGCAGCCAAGATCAATTCCGGGACAGATATCAGCCCCAGCATTTT. Encoded protein: CASSQDQFRDRYQPQHF. The chain uses TRBV4-1 and TRBJ1-5, with 7 bases fitting TRBD1. Trimming removed 0 bases from V and 5 bases from J; junction bases left unmatched: 10. The CDR3 is made up of 17 amino acids. Germline CDR1 and CDR2: MGHRA and YSYEKL.

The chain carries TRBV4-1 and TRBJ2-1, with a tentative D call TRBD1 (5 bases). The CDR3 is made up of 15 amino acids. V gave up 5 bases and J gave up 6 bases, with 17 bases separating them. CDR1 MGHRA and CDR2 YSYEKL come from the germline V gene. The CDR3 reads CASSVPRAFSNEQFF. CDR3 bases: TGCGCCAGCAGCGTCCCCAGGGCGTTTAGCAATGAGCAGTTCTTC.

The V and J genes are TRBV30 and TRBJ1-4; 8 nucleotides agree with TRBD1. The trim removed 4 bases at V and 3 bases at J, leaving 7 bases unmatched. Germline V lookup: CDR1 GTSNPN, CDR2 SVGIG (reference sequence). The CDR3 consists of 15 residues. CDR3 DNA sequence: TGTGCCTGGAATACAGGACAGGGTGCTAATGAAAAACTGTTTTTT. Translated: CAWNTGQGANEKLFF.

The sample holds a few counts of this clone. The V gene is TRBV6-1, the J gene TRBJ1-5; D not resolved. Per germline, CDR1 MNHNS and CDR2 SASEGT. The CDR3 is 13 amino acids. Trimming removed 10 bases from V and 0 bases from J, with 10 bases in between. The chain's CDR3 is CATTGYSNQPQHF. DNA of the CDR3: TGTGCCACCACCGGGTATAGCAATCAGCCCCAGCATTTT.

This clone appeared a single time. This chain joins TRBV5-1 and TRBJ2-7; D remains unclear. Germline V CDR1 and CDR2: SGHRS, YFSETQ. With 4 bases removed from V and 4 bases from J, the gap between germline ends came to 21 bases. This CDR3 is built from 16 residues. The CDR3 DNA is TGCGCCAGCAGCCTAACCACAGCATTCGCCCTATACGAGCAGTACTTC. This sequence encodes CASSLTTAFALYEQYF.

The DNA of the CDR3 is TGTGCCAGCAGCGTCGACGATAGCGGGGGAGAGACCCAGTACTTC. Amino acid sequence: CASSVDDSGGETQYF. The rearrangement uses TRBV9 and TRBJ2-5, with 9 bases matching TRBD2. The V gene's germline CDR1 is SGDLS and CDR2 YYNGEE. The length of the CDR3 is 15 residues. V gave up 2 bases and J gave up 4 bases; unmatched junction bases: 6.

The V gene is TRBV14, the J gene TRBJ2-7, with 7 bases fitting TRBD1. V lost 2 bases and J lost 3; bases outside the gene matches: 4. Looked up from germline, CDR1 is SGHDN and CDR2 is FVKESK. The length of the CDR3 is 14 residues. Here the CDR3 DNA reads TGTGCCAGCAGCCAACGGGACAGTCGCTACGAGCAGTACTTC. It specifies CASSQRDSRYEQYF. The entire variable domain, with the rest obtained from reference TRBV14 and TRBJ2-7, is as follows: EAGVTQFPSHSVIEKGQTVTLRCDPISGHDNLYWYRRVMGKEIKFLLHFVKESKQDESGMPNNRFLAERTGGTYSTLKVQPAELEDSGVYFCASSQRDSRYEQYFGPGTRLTVT.

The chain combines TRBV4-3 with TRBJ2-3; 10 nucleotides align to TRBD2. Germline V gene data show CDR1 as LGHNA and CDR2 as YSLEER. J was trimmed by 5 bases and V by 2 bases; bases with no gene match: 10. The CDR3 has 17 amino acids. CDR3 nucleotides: TGCGCCAGCAGCCAATCGGCGGTCCTAGCGGGGGTAGATACGCAGTATTTT. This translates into CASSQSAVLAGVDTQYF.

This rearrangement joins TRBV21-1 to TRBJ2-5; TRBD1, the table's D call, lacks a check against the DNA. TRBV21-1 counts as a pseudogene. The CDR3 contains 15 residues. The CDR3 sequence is CASRIQAAPRGTQYF. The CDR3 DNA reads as TGTGCCAGCAGAATCCAGGCGGCCCCAAGGGGGACCCAGTACTTC.

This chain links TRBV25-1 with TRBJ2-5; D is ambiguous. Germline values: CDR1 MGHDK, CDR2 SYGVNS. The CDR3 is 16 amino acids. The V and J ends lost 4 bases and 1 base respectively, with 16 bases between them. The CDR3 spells CASSVSGVGVQETQYF. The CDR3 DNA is TGTGCCAGCAGTGTCTCTGGAGTCGGAGTCCAAGAGACCCAGTACTTC.

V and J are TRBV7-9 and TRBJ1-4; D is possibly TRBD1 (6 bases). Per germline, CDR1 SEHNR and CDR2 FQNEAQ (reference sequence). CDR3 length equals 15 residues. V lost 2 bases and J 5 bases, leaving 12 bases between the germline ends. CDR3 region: CASSLIGGTNEKLFF. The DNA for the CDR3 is TGTGCCAGCAGCTTAATCGGGGGGACAAATGAAAAACTGTTTTTT.

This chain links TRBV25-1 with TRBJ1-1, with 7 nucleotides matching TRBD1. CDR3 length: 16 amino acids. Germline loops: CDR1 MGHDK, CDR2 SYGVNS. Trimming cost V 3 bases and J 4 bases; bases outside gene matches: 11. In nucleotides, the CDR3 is TGTGCCAGCAGTGAGACTCAGGGGGGCATGGGCACTGAAGCTTTCTTT. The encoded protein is CASSETQGGMGTEAFF. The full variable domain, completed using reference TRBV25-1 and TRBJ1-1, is EADIYQTPRYLVIGTGKKITLECSQTMGHDKMYWYQQDPGMELHLIHYSYGVNSTEKGDLSSESTVSRIRTEHFPLTLESARPSHTSQYLCASSETQGGMGTEAFFGQGTRLTVV.

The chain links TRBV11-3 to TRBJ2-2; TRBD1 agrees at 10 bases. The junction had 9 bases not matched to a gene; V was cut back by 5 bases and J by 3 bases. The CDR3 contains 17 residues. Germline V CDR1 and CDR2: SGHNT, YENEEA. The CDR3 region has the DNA TGTGCCAGCAGCGCCTATCCCGGGACAGGGGACACCGGGGAGCTGTTTTTT. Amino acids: CASSAYPGTGDTGELFF.

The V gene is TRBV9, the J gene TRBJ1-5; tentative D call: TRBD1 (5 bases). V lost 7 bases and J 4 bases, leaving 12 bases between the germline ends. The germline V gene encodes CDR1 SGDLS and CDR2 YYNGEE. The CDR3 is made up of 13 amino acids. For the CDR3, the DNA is TGTGCCAGCGGGGGGGGTCCTAATCAGCCCCAGCATTTT. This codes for CASGGGPNQPQHF.

For the CDR3, the DNA is TGTGCCAGCAATCCAACAGGGAATAATCAGCCCCAGCATTTT. Its translation: CASNPTGNNQPQHF. The V gene is TRBV27, the J gene TRBJ1-5; D might be TRBD1 (6 bases). V was cut by 7 bases and J by 4 bases, with 14 bases left in between. This CDR3 is built from 14 residues. The germline CDR1 and CDR2 sequences are MNHEY and SMNVEV (reference sequence).

The chain's CDR3 is CASSVAGSTDTQYF. The CDR3 region has the DNA TGTGCCAGCAGCGTAGCGGGGTCCACAGATACGCAGTATTTT. This sequence joins TRBV9 and TRBJ2-3; D may be TRBD2 (5 bases). CDR3 size: 14 residues. The germline V gene encodes CDR1 SGDLS and CDR2 YYNGEE. Trimming shortened V by 0 bases and J by 2 bases, and 7 bases separated the two germline ends.

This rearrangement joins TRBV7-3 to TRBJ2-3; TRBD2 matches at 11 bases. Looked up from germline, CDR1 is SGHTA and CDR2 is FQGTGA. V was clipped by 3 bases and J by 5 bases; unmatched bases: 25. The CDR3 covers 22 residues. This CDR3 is CASSFPRGHRGVAGGPGDTQYF. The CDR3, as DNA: TGTGCCAGCAGCTTCCCTCGGGGCCACCGAGGGGTAGCGGGGGGGCCGGGAGATACGCAGTATTTT.

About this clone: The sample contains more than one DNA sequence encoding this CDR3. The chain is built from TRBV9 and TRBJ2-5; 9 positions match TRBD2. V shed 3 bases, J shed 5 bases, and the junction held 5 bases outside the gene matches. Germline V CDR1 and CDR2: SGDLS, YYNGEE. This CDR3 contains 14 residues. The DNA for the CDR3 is TGTGCCAGCAGCGGCGGGGGGGCCGGCGAGACCCAGTACTTC. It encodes CASSGGGAGETQYF. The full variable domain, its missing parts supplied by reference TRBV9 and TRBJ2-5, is DSGVTQTPKHLITATGQRVTLRCSPRSGDLSVYWYQQSLDQGLQFLIQYYNGEERAKGNILERFSAQQFPDLHSELNLSSLELGDSALYFCASSGGGAGETQYFGPGTRLLVL.

CDR3 residues: CASSSSKTPGQGASGNTIYF. As DNA, the CDR3 is TGTGCCAGCAGCTCCTCCAAGACTCCGGGACAGGGGGCATCTGGAAACACCATATATTTT. The V call is TRBV9, the J call TRBJ1-3; 12 nucleotides align to TRBD1. The J segment lost 1 base and the V segment lost 4 bases, leaving 15 bases of the junction unmatched. The length of the CDR3 is 20 residues. Germline lookup yields CDR1 SGDLS and CDR2 YYNGEE.

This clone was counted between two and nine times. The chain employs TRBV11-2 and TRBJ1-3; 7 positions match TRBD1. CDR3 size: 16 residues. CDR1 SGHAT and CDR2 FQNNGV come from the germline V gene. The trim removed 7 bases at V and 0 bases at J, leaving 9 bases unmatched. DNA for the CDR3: TGTGCCAGCACCCCCCTCGGGACAGTCTCTGGAAACACCATATATTTT. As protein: CASTPLGTVSGNTIYF.

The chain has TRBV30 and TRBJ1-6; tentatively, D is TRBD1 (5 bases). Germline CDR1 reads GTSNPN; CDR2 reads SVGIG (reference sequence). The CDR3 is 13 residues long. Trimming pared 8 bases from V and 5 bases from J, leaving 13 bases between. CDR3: CALTEQDNSPLHF. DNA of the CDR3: TGTGCCCTGACGGAACAGGATAATTCACCCCTCCACTTT.

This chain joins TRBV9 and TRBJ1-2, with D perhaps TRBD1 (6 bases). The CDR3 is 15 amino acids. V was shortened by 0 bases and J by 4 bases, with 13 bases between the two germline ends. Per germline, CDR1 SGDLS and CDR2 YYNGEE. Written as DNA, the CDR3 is TGTGCCAGCAGCGTAGCCAGGGGAGCCAGCTATGGCTACACCTTC. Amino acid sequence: CASSVARGASYGYTF.